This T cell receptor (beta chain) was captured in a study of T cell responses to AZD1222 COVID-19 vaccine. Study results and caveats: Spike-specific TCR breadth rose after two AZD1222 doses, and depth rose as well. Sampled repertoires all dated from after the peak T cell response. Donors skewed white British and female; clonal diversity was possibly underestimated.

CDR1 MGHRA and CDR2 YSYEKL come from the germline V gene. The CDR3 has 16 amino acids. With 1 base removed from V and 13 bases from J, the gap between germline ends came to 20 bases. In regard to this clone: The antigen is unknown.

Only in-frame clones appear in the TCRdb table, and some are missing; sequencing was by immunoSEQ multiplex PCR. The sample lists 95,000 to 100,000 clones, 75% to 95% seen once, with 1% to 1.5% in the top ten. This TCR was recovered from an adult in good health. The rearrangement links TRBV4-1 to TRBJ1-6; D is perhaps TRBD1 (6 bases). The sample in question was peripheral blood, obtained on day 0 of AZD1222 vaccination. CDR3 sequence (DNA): TGCGCCAGCAGCCAAGTTGCCGGGACATTGGGACCTCCCCTCCACTTT. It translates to CASSQVAGTLGPPLHF.